This entry features one T cell receptor beta chain sequence. Its target antigen remains unknown. There are no base qualities to consult, and no much larger clone falls within one base. Interpreted using the paper, the treatment or condition label stands for: approximately 9-day PBMC culture with coronavirus spike peptide pools or control peptides (ViraFEST assay). The ViraFEST assay was used in the study, in which antigen-specific T cells were expanded with peptide pools and expanded clonotypes were subsequently identified by TCR sequencing. The convalescent patients' positive SARS-CoV-2 PCR tests were from March to December 2020, which was before the Alpha, Beta and Delta variants emerged in the United States. Roughly 2 million PBMCs per well were cultured in IMDM with roughly 5.5% human AB serum and 8 to 10 IU/ml IL-2, plus 10 ug/ml peptide pools. On days 3 and 7, half of the culture medium was replaced with fresh IL-2-containing medium. After around 10 days of culture, CD4+ T cells were isolated by negative selection using the EasySep CD4+ T cell isolation kit. Ficoll-Paque Plus gradient centrifugation was used to isolate PBMCs from whole blood, and the isolated PBMCs were then either used fresh or cryopreserved at -140C. Culture conditions were generally each tested in triplicate wells.

CDR1 is given as SGHTA and CDR2 as FQGNSA, both from the germline V gene. The CDR3, from cysteine to phenylalanine, totals 14 residues. This entry keeps only the CDR3 DNA: 42 bases, framed from base 1. The V and J ends are trimmed by 3 bases and 9 bases, leaving 16 bases between them. The sample is drawn from a study of vaccination and CD4 T cells after COVID-19 (dated by TCRdb to between 2020 and 2023). For context, the study as a whole: Convalescent patients had a positive SARS-CoV-2 result on nasal swab PCR, and of these patients, nine had mild disease and one had severe disease. In the convalescent cohort there were six males and four females, among whom were two Hispanic individuals, seven Caucasians, two Asians and one multiracial person. Participants got two doses of the Pfizer-BioNTech BNT162b2 vaccine (n=8) or two doses of the Moderna mRNA-1273 vaccine (n=2). Post-COVID blood samples from convalescent patients were collected a median of roughly 100 days after diagnosis, with a range of 35 to 161 days. The time from the second vaccine dose to post-vaccine blood sampling had a median of approximately 72 days and ranged from roughly 12 to 241 days. Culture stimuli were overlapping spike peptide pools from SARS-CoV-2 and from the common cold coronaviruses HCoV-NL63, HCoV-OC43 and HCoV-229E. Control cultures used a CEFX viral epitope pool as positive control, an HIV-1 Nef peptide pool as negative control, or no peptide. In ten to eleven COVID-19 convalescent patients and a few infection-naive healthy vaccine recipients, the spike-specific CD4+ TCR repertoire before mRNA vaccination was compared with the repertoire after mRNA vaccination.

Study-wide conclusions, independent of this receptor: Although the median number of SARS-CoV-2-reactive clonotypes went up from around 20 after infection to approximately 40 after vaccination, the increase was not significant. Only a relatively small number of convalescent patients were included in the study, and early timepoints following natural infection were not analyzed. In convalescent patients, nearly all vaccine-specific clones (304 of 307) were found to be mono-reactive for SARS-CoV-2 spike rather than cross-reactive with common cold coronaviruses. In convalescent patients, a median roughly 85% of post-vaccine SARS-CoV-2-reactive clones were detected only after vaccination, and vaccine-specific priming was suggested by this finding.

The method behind the library was PCR. DNA from cultured CD4+ T cells was subjected to TCR sequencing with the Oncomine TCR Beta short-read assay at the Johns Hopkins FTIC core. The QIAamp micro DNA kit was used to extract genomic DNA from the cultured CD4+ T cells. Oncomine TCR Beta libraries from cultured CD4+ T cells were pooled with unique dual indexes and sequenced on an Illumina iSeq 100. As for the original processing: Non-productive sequences were removed, and CDR3s not starting with C, not ending with F or W, or shorter than 7 amino acids were discarded. Antigen-specific clonotypes were identified with the MANAFEST web application by comparing peptide-stimulated wells with reference and other culture wells. An FDR below 0.05, an odds ratio above 5, and a productive frequency above 0.1% in at least two of three replicate wells were required for clones to be considered positive. Cross-reactive clonotypes were defined as significantly expanded in both SARS-CoV-2 spike wells and at least one common cold coronavirus spike condition. CDR3 homology was assessed with Levenshtein distances (stringdist) and unrooted phylogenetic trees (ape) in R version 3.6.1. Clones were called with MiXCR by TCRdb after fastp trimmed the public reads at Q25, and only in-frame beta chains were retained. Each entry merges the rows of one CDR3 protein and shows their most common DNA and genes. What appears here as the V and J calls and clone size reflects TCRdb's work, not the paper's. This sample lists roughly 5,000 distinct CDR3 sequences; 44% were detected once. Together, the top ten hold roughly 47% of the sample.

The rearranged chain carries TRBV7-2 and TRBJ2-3; the D segment cannot be called with confidence. The material was CD4+ T cells from blood, cultured in vitro, obtained after SARS-CoV-2 vaccination. The receptor comes from a human donor who had recovered from COVID-19. The sequenced DNA is TGTGCCAGCAGCTTGGGGAAGGCACCACGGACGCAGTATTTT. It is translated as CASSLGKAPRTQYF. Extended through the reference TRBV7-2 and TRBJ2-3 proteins, this CDR3 yields the full variable domain: GAGVSQSPSNKVTEKGKDVELRCDPISGHTALYWYRQSLGQGLEFLIYFQGNSAPDKSGLPSDRFSAERTGGSVSTLTIQRTQQEDSAVYLCASSLGKAPRTQYFGPGTRLTVL.